Each of the 21 T cell receptor beta chains below was sequenced from the same sample in a study of blood T cell repertoires in COVID-19. The assay was immunoSEQ multiplex PCR, and TCRdb's table has in-frame clones only and misses some. The profile covers hundreds of thousands of clones, with 84% appearing a single time and about a sixth taken by the ten largest. Specimen: peripheral blood. The receptors derive from a woman older than 75 with active or convalescent COVID-19.

This chain links TRBV5-4 with TRBJ2-1, with D perhaps TRBD1 (6 bases). In germline, CDR1 is SGHNT, CDR2 YYREEE (reference sequence). The germline V and J ends were trimmed by 0 bases and 4 bases, with 11 bases remaining between them. The CDR3 loop spans 15 amino acids. In DNA, the CDR3 is TGTGCCAGCAGCTTGGGAGGGGGAACGTACAATGAGCAGTTCTTC. It translates to CASSLGGGTYNEQFF.

This chain links TRBV7-3 with TRBJ1-6; no definite D call. V dropped 2 bases and J dropped 7 bases, with 12 bases sitting between them. The CDR3 is 15 amino acids. Germline V CDR1 and CDR2: SGHTA, FQGTGA. This CDR3 reads CASSLVATGNSPLHF. The CDR3 DNA reads TGTGCCAGCAGCTTAGTGGCCACGGGAAATTCACCCCTCCACTTT.

Here the CDR3 DNA reads TGTGCCAGCAGTCAGGGGCGGGACAGGGGGGTGCGGAAGACCCAGTACTTC. Its protein is CASSQGRDRGVRKTQYF. This sequence joins TRBV6-6 and TRBJ2-5, with 11 bases identical to TRBD1. The V segment lost 5 bases and the J segment 6 bases; nucleotides outside the gene matches: 14. This CDR3 has 17 amino acids. Germline CDR1 and CDR2: MNHNY and SVGAGI (reference sequence).

At least ten counts were recorded for this clone. CDR3 nucleotide sequence: TGTGCCAGTATGCAGGGAGGAAGCAATCAGCCCCAGCATTTT. It translates to CASMQGGSNQPQHF. The V and J genes are TRBV28 and TRBJ1-5; TRBD1 is a possible D gene (5 bases). The CDR3 spans 14 residues. V was clipped by 9 bases and J by 1 base, with 13 bases between them. CDR1 MDHEN and CDR2 SYDVKM come from the germline V gene. Supplemented by reference TRBV28 and TRBJ1-5, the full variable domain reads DVKVTQSSRYLVKRTGEKVFLECVQDMDHENMFWYRQDPGLGLRLIYFSYDVKMKEKGDIPEGYSVSREKKERFSLILESASTNQTSMYLCASMQGGSNQPQHFGDGTRLSIL.

The J gene is TRBJ2-3, the V gene TRBV27; tentatively, D is TRBD1 (6 bases). V was pared by 4 bases and J by 4 bases, with 18 bases between. This CDR3 comprises 16 residues. Germline CDR1 MNHEY, CDR2 SMNVEV (reference sequence). The CDR3 bases are TGTGCCAGCAGTTCCCACTGGGACAAAGAACCAGATACGCAGTATTTT. It yields the protein CASSSHWDKEPDTQYF.

This chain uses TRBV18 with TRBJ1-2; 7 nucleotides line up with TRBD1. This CDR3 has 14 residues. Germline trimming cut 6 bases from V and 6 bases from J; bases unmatched to any gene: 10. Germline CDR1 reads KGHSH; CDR2 reads LQKENI. The CDR3 here is CASSRTIGGDGYTF. The CDR3 DNA is TGTGCCAGCTCGCGTACAATAGGGGGCGATGGCTACACCTTC. The full variable domain, in which reference TRBV18 and TRBJ1-2 provide the parts outside the CDR3, is NAGVMQNPRHLVRRRGQEARLRCSPMKGHSHVYWYRQLPEEGLKFMVYLQKENIIDESGMPKERFSAEFPKEGPSILRIQQVVRGDSAAYFCASSRTIGGDGYTFGSGTRLTVV.

V gene TRBV21-1 combines with J gene TRBJ2-1; no DNA check was done on the table's D call, TRBD2. TRBV21-1 is termed a pseudogene. This CDR3 is 16 amino acids long. CDR3 in amino acids: CASSKENETSACEQFF. In nucleotides, the CDR3 is TGTGCCAGCAGCAAAGAGAACGAGACTAGCGCTTGCGAGCAGTTCTTC.

V usage is TRBV7-2 and J usage is TRBJ2-7; 7 positions agree with TRBD1. Trimming took 10 bases from V and 5 from J; bases not matched to a gene: 14. CDR1 is SGHTA, CDR2 FQGNSA, per germline. This CDR3 contains 14 residues. The CDR3 spells CATNNRQGSDEQYF. In nucleotides, the CDR3 is TGTGCCACCAACAATCGACAGGGTTCCGACGAGCAGTACTTC.

The chain couples TRBV7-3 to TRBJ2-2; D gene uncertain. The V end was cut by 3 bases, the J end by 1 base, with 9 bases between. This CDR3 region has 15 residues. From germline, CDR1 is SGHTA and CDR2 FQGTGA. The CDR3 here is CASSFGGGNTGELFF. CDR3 bases: TGTGCCAGCAGCTTCGGCGGTGGGAACACCGGGGAGCTGTTTTTT.

The rearrangement joins TRBV7-9 to TRBJ1-2, with 8 bases aligning to TRBD1. There are 13 residues in the CDR3. Trimming removed 4 bases from V and 7 bases from J; junction bases left unmatched: 5. Germline CDR1 SEHNR, CDR2 FQNEAQ (reference sequence). The CDR3 reads CASSYDTGGGYTF. The DNA for the CDR3 is TGTGCCAGCAGCTACGACACAGGGGGTGGCTACACCTTC.

The chain joins TRBV2 to TRBJ1-2, with 7 bases that match TRBD1. The junction had 7 bases not matched to a gene; V was cut back by 6 bases and J by 3 bases. The CDR3 is 14 residues long. Germline V gives CDR1 SNHLY, CDR2 FYNNEI. The CDR3 DNA sequence: TGTGCCAGCAGACGACAGGGTGCGGACTATGGCTACACCTTC. Its translation is CASRRQGADYGYTF.

The CDR3 spells CASSQTLLGQETQYF. CDR3 nucleotide sequence: TGTGCCAGCAGCCAAACCCTACTCGGACAGGAAACGCAGTATTTT. The chain combines TRBV3-1 (or the pseudogene TRBV3-2) with TRBJ2-3; 7 positions match TRBD1. The germline V gene has CDR1 LGHDT and CDR2 YNNKEL (reference sequence). V lost 2 bases, J lost 9 bases, and 11 bases stayed unmatched. CDR3 length: 15 residues.

This clone was seen a single time. J is TRBJ1-2 and V is TRBV6-1; no clear D. Germline V gene sequence: CDR1 MNHNS, CDR2 SASEGT. The CDR3 has 16 residues. The V gene lost 4 bases and the J gene lost 5 bases, with 20 bases spanning the gap. As DNA, the CDR3 is TGTGCCAGCAGTGCACCCCCGGGGAGAGTAGGTTATGGCTACACCTTC. It translates to CASSAPPGRVGYGYTF.

This rearrangement joins TRBV10-2 to TRBJ2-5, with D possibly being TRBD2 (6 bases). Trimming took off 6 bases at V and 5 bases at J, with 13 bases between the two ends. The CDR3 is made up of 13 amino acids. Germline CDR1 reads WSHSY; CDR2 reads SAAADI. Here the CDR3 DNA reads TGCGCCAGCAGCAGCGGGCTGGGGGAGACCCAGTACTTC. It is translated as CASSSGLGETQYF.

The V gene is TRBV7-8, the J gene TRBJ2-7, with 11 bases that match TRBD1. This CDR3 spans 14 amino acids. CDR1 is SGHVS, CDR2 FQNEAQ, per germline. After removal of 5 bases from V and 3 bases from J, the junction contained 3 bases not matched to a gene. Written as DNA, the CDR3 is TGTGCCAGCAGCCGAGGGACAGGGGGCTACGAGCAGTACTTC. This codes for CASSRGTGGYEQYF.

This chain uses TRBV2 with TRBJ2-1, with 11 bases lining up with TRBD2. The V gene end was trimmed by 6 bases and the J gene end by 6 bases; junction bases not matched to a gene: 4. The CDR3 covers 14 residues. Germline assignment: CDR1 SNHLY and CDR2 FYNNEI. The chain's CDR3 is CASRAGLAANEQFF. The CDR3 coding sequence is TGTGCCAGCAGGGCGGGACTAGCGGCCAATGAGCAGTTCTTC.

The J gene is TRBJ1-2, the V gene TRBV27; 12 nucleotides align to TRBD1. The CDR3 runs 14 residues. V lost 6 bases to trimming and J lost 8 bases; unmatched junction nucleotides: 7. The V gene's germline CDR1 is MNHEY and CDR2 SMNVEV (reference sequence). CDR3 bases: TGTGCCAGCAGGAAAGGGACAGGGGGCGCGGGCTACACCTTC. Its translation: CASRKGTGGAGYTF.

This sequence joins TRBV10-3 and TRBJ2-1; 10 bases map to TRBD2. Unmatched junction bases numbered 10, after V lost 5 bases and J lost 9 bases. The CDR3 consists of 15 residues. Germline CDR1 and CDR2: ENHRY and SYGVKD. CDR3 coding DNA: TGTGCCATCAGTTCGGGGTCTAGCGGGAGTCGTGAGCAGTTCTTC. Its translation: CAISSGSSGSREQFF.

This chain connects TRBV3-1 (or the pseudogene TRBV3-2) to TRBJ2-3, with TRBD2 matching over 10 bases. Germline lookup yields CDR1 LGHDT and CDR2 YNNKEL (reference sequence). This CDR3 contains 15 residues. Trimming cost V 6 bases and J 7 bases; bases outside gene matches: 10. The CDR3 here is CASSATSGALHTQYF. Written as DNA, the CDR3 is TGTGCCAGCAGTGCAACTAGCGGGGCATTGCATACGCAGTATTTT.

The chain employs TRBV12-3 or TRBV12-4 and TRBJ1-5; TRBD1 aligns across 7 bases. The CDR3 is 13 amino acids. Germline trimming cut 5 bases from V and 9 bases from J; bases unmatched to any gene: 7. CDR3 coding DNA: TGTGCCAGCAGTCGGGACAGCCTGGGGCCCCAGCATTTT. This sequence encodes CASSRDSLGPQHF.

The chain joins TRBV6-6 to TRBJ2-2; 8 positions match TRBD2. Looked up from germline, CDR1 is MNHNY and CDR2 is SVGAGI (reference sequence). The CDR3 covers 16 residues. The V and J ends lost 6 bases and 6 bases, in that order; junction bases with no gene match: 12. CDR3: CASRPPTSGPSGELFF. The CDR3 bases are TGTGCCAGCAGGCCTCCTACTAGCGGACCCTCCGGGGAGCTGTTTTTT.